This is a list of T cell receptor beta chains from one sample in a study of spatial heterogeneity in lung cancer. TCRdb itself ran the 5' RACE reads through MiXCR, one entry per CDR3 protein. The data hold about 28,000 distinct CDR3 sequences, with 8.4% observed a single time. Sequencing was performed on PBMCs, taken at surgery. The receptors originated from a female donor with early-stage non-small cell lung cancer. The CDR3 runs from the conserved cysteine through the conserved F or W. Each record gives: D gene, V gene, clone size, J gene, CDR3 DNA, CDR3 protein. A D gene is named only where the DNA matches it firmly. Size tells how often a clone was seen (once, few, many) or the class of an expanded clone, and some rows leave it out.

>NA|TRBV10-2|many|TRBJ1-4
TGCGCCAGCAACGAGAGGGGATTGGCTAATGAAAAACTGTTTTTT
CASNERGLANEKLFF
>NA|TRBV24-1|few|TRBJ2-1
TGTGCCACCAGTGATTTCGCGGGTCCGGGGGATGAGCAGTTCTTC
CATSDFAGPGDEQFF
>NA|TRBV6-2/TRBV6-3|few|TRBJ1-1
TGTGCCAGCAGTGACAGCCTGGAAGCTTTCTTT
CASSDSLEAFF
>NA|TRBV5-6|medium-sized|TRBJ2-5
TGTGCCAGCAGCTTCAGTCCGGGGACCCAGTACTTC
CASSFSPGTQYF
>TRBD1|TRBV29-1|many|TRBJ1-2
TGCAGCGTTGTCAGGGGGTATGGCTACACCTTC
CSVVRGYGYTF
>NA|TRBV9|NA|TRBJ2-1
TGTGCCAGCAGCGTGAGGGAATCCTACAATGAGCAGTTCTTC
CASSVRESYNEQFF
>TRBD1|TRBV5-5|many|TRBJ1-4
TGTGCCAGCAGCGGCGGGCGGGACAGGACAACAACTAATGAAAAACTGTTTTTT
CASSGGRDRTTTNEKLFF
>NA|TRBV5-4|many|TRBJ2-3
TGTGCCAGCAGCTTGGCCACCAAGGGCACAGATACGCAGTATTTT
CASSLATKGTDTQYF
>TRBD2|TRBV7-2|many|TRBJ2-5
TGTGCCAGCAGCTGGGCGGGAGGAGGGACCCAGTACTTC
CASSWAGGGTQYF
>NA|TRBV12-3/TRBV12-4|many|TRBJ2-1
TGTGCCAGCAGTTTAGGCTCCCCGAATGAGCAGTTCTTC
CASSLGSPNEQFF
>NA|TRBV28|many|TRBJ2-7
TGTGCCAGCAGTTTAGTGACTTTCAGCTCCTACGAGCAGTACTTC
CASSLVTFSSYEQYF
>NA|TRBV20-1|NA|TRBJ2-5
TGCAGTGCCCCGAACGAGGGACAAGAGACCCAGTACTTC
CSAPNEGQETQYF
>TRBD2|TRBV7-9|many|TRBJ2-1
TGTGCCAGCAGCTTAGTATTAGCGGGATACAATGAGCAGTTCTTC
CASSLVLAGYNEQFF
>NA|TRBV28|few|TRBJ2-7
TGTGCCAGCAGTTTATCGGGGCCAGGGAATGGTTACGAGCAGTACTTC
CASSLSGPGNGYEQYF
>NA|TRBV9|few|TRBJ2-7
TGTGCCAGCAGCGTAGCGTCCCCGGCTATCTACGAGCAGTACTTC
CASSVASPAIYEQYF
>TRBD2|TRBV7-9|many|TRBJ2-1
TGTGCCAGCAGCATAACCGGGACTAGCGGGAGAAATGAGCAGTTCTTC
CASSITGTSGRNEQFF
>NA|TRBV12-3/TRBV12-4|NA|TRBJ2-5
TGTGCCAGCAGCACGGGGCCCACGCCGGAGACCCAGTACTTC
CASSTGPTPETQYF
>NA|TRBV7-3|few|TRBJ1-2
TGTGTCAGCAGTTCCCAGGGAGGAAACTATGGCTACACCTTC
CVSSSQGGNYGYTF
>TRBD2|TRBV7-2|NA|TRBJ2-1
TGTGCCAGCAGCTTAGTAGGACTAGCGGGAGTGGAGCAGTTCTTC
CASSLVGLAGVEQFF
>TRBD2|TRBV25-1|many|TRBJ2-5
TGTGCCAGCAGCCCGGGACTAGCGGTACAAGAGACCCAGTACTTC
CASSPGLAVQETQYF
>TRBD2|TRBV6-5|many|TRBJ2-1
TGTGCCAGCAGTAAGGGACTAGCGGGAGAGGTCATGACCTACAATGAGCAGTTCTTC
CASSKGLAGEVMTYNEQFF
>NA|TRBV6-5|many|TRBJ1-1
TGTGCCAGCAGTTACTCGATCAAATGGAATTCAGAAGCTTTCTTT
CASSYSIKWNSEAFF
>TRBD2|TRBV10-3|once|TRBJ2-2
TGTGCCATCCGGGGGGCGGGAGGCCACACCGGGGAGCTGTTTTTT
CAIRGAGGHTGELFF
>TRBD2|TRBV7-3|many|TRBJ2-5
TGTGCCAGCAGCTTAACAGGCGGGAGGCGGGAGACCCAGTACTTC
CASSLTGGRRETQYF
>NA|TRBV9|many|TRBJ2-1
TGTGCCAGCAGCGTAGCGGGACAACTCTCCTACAATGAGCAGTTCTTC
CASSVAGQLSYNEQFF
>NA|TRBV7-9|NA|TRBJ1-1
TGTGCCAGCAGCCGGTTCCCACGGTCGGCCACTGAAGCTTTCTTT
CASSRFPRSATEAFF
>NA|TRBV7-9|many|TRBJ2-1
TGTGCCAGCAGTGGCGGAAGGGTTAGTGAGCAGTTCTTC
CASSGGRVSEQFF
>TRBD1|TRBV7-2|many|TRBJ1-2
TGTGCCAGCAGCTTAGGAGGGACAGGGGGTGCTGGAGGCTACACCTTC
CASSLGGTGGAGGYTF
>NA|TRBV10-1|NA|TRBJ2-2
TGCGCCAGCAGTTCAACAGGGTCCGGGGAGCTGTTTTTT
CASSSTGSGELFF
>NA|TRBV29-1|many|TRBJ1-2
TGCAGCGTTGATAGGGGGATAATTGATTATGGCTACACCTTC
CSVDRGIIDYGYTF
>NA|TRBV10-1|few|TRBJ2-2
TGCGCCAGCAGTGAGTCGACGATCAGGGGCGCCGGGGAGCTGTTTTTT
CASSESTIRGAGELFF
>NA|TRBV15|NA|TRBJ2-5
TGTGCCACCAGCAGGGGGGACTACCAAGAGACCCAGTACTTC
CATSRGDYQETQYF
>TRBD1|TRBV6-2/TRBV6-3|NA|TRBJ2-5
TGTGCCAGCAGTTACTACAGGGGAGAGACCCAGTACTTC
CASSYYRGETQYF
>TRBD1|TRBV13|many|TRBJ1-5
TGTGCCAGCAGCAGACAGGGAGGGCAGCCCCAGCATTTT
CASSRQGGQPQHF
>TRBD1|TRBV7-3|many|TRBJ1-2
TGTGCCAGCAGCCACAGGGGAGGAAAATCGGATGGCTACACCTTC
CASSHRGGKSDGYTF
>TRBD2|TRBV6-5|medium-sized|TRBJ2-2
TGTGCCAGCAGTTACTCGGGGACTACGGCCGGGGAGCTGTTTTTT
CASSYSGTTAGELFF
>NA|TRBV7-2|NA|TRBJ2-1
TGTGCCAGCAGGTACAACAATGAGCAGTTCTTC
CASRYNNEQFF
>NA|TRBV7-9|many|TRBJ1-1
TGTGCCAGCAGCGATCAGACGGTGAACACTGAAGCTTTCTTT
CASSDQTVNTEAFF
>NA|TRBV23-1|many|TRBJ1-5
TGCGCCAGCAGTCTTGGGACCGACCCTTCGGGGCGGCATTTT
CASSLGTDPSGRHF
>NA|TRBV27|many|TRBJ2-7
TGTGCCAGCAGTTTTACCGGGACCTCCTACGAGCAGTACTTC
CASSFTGTSYEQYF
>TRBD2|TRBV20-1|NA|TRBJ2-7
TGCAGTGCTAGGTCTAGCGGGAGAGGGTTTGCCTACGAGCAGTACTTC
CSARSSGRGFAYEQYF
>NA|TRBV15|NA|TRBJ1-1
TGTGCCACCAGCAGAGATAGGGGACTCCTTGAAGCTTTCTTT
CATSRDRGLLEAFF
>NA|TRBV11-1|many|TRBJ2-5
TGTGCCAGCAGCTTAATGTCAAGCGGGCAGTACCAAGAGACCCAGTACTTC
CASSLMSSGQYQETQYF
>TRBD2|TRBV11-2|many|TRBJ2-5
TGTGCCAGCAGCTCAATACTAGCGGGAGGGCGGGAGACCCAGTACTTC
CASSSILAGGRETQYF
>TRBD2|TRBV28|NA|TRBJ2-1
TGTGCCAGCAGCCCGAGACTAGCGGGAGGGGATGAGCAGTTCTTC
CASSPRLAGGDEQFF
>TRBD2|TRBV14|many|TRBJ2-5
TGTGCCAGCAGCCAGGACGGACTAGCGGGGACCCAGTACTTC
CASSQDGLAGTQYF
>NA|TRBV7-9|many|TRBJ1-2
TGTGCCAGCAGCTTAGAGGGGGTGCATGGCTACACCTTC
CASSLEGVHGYTF